The next 31 T cell receptor beta chains were all read from a single sample in a study of CD8+ T cells in alopecia areata. RNA, once extracted, was reverse transcribed into cDNA for use as the sequencing template. TCRdb's copy holds only in-frame clones and misses some; the assay was immunoSEQ multiplex PCR. Of more than 95,000 clones in the sample, approximately 52% were seen once. This sample's treatment: oral pan-JAK inhibitor, 5-10 mg twice daily. The specimen was CD8+ T cells sorted from blood, collected at week 4, from a patient treated with tofacitinib. These receptors were collected from a human donor with alopecia areata.

The count of this clone is one. V gene TRBV30 combines with J gene TRBJ2-3, with D unresolved. Per the germline V gene, CDR1 is GTSNPN and CDR2 is SVGIG (reference sequence). The CDR3 is 12 amino acids. The germline V and J ends were trimmed by 2 bases and 4 bases, with 7 bases remaining between them. The CDR3 sequence is CAWSPESDTQYF. The DNA of the CDR3 is TGTGCCTGGAGTCCCGAATCAGATACGCAGTATTTT.

This sequence joins TRBV4-1 and TRBJ2-5; 7 nucleotides line up with TRBD2. Germline V gene lookup returns CDR1 MGHRA and CDR2 YSYEKL. The CDR3 is 15 amino acids. The V and J ends lost 4 bases and 2 bases, in that order; junction bases with no gene match: 7. CDR3 DNA sequence: TGCGCCAGCAGCCCTCGCGCGGGGGTGCAAGAGACCCAGTACTTC. Translating gives CASSPRAGVQETQYF.

The chain combines TRBV11-2 with TRBJ1-6; the D is unclear. Germline V lookup: CDR1 SGHAT, CDR2 FQNNGV. The CDR3 is made up of 14 amino acids. Trimming removed 4 bases from V and 10 bases from J, with 14 bases in between. CDR3 amino acids: CASSSGEGRSPLHF. CDR3 bases: TGTGCCAGCAGCTCGGGCGAGGGCCGATCACCCCTCCACTTT.

The V gene is TRBV9, the J gene TRBJ2-7; D not certain. The V gene lost 7 bases and the J gene lost 2 bases, with 16 bases spanning the gap. Germline assignment: CDR1 SGDLS and CDR2 YYNGEE. The CDR3 is made up of 14 amino acids. Here the CDR3 reads CASSSALFTYEQYF. For the CDR3, the DNA is TGTGCCAGCTCTTCCGCACTATTCACCTACGAGCAGTACTTC.

The rearrangement links TRBV6-1 to TRBJ1-2; 8 nucleotides align to TRBD1. The CDR3 is 15 residues long. After removal of 5 bases from V and 6 bases from J, the junction contained 11 bases not matched to a gene. Germline CDR1 MNHNS, CDR2 SASEGT. The CDR3 bases are TGTGCCAGCAGTACAACGACAGGGGCAATAGATGGCTACACCTTC. Translated: CASSTTTGAIDGYTF.

This clone was seen a few times. This CDR3 is CASSDREDEQYF. CDR3 DNA: TGTGCCAGCAGTGACAGGGAGGACGAGCAGTACTTC. This chain links TRBV2 with TRBJ2-7, with D perhaps matching TRBD2 (6 bases). CDR3 length: 12 residues. Germline CDR1 and CDR2: SNHLY and FYNNEI. V was pared by 3 bases and J by 5 bases, with 8 bases between.

The chain joins TRBV6-5 to TRBJ2-7; 10 bases are a match to TRBD2. This CDR3 comprises 12 residues. The V and J ends lost 10 bases and 2 bases, in that order; junction bases with no gene match: 2. Germline assignment: CDR1 MNHEY and CDR2 SVGAGI. The CDR3 region is CATLAGAYEQYF. CDR3 bases: TGTGCCACCCTAGCGGGGGCCTACGAGCAGTACTTC.

The chain combines TRBV7-9 with TRBJ1-1; possibly TRBD1 for D (5 bases). V lost 5 bases and J lost 14, with 15 bases in between. CDR1 SEHNR and CDR2 FQNEAQ come from the germline V gene (reference sequence). This CDR3 region has 11 residues. CDR3 region: CASSPSGGSFF. In DNA form, the CDR3 reads TGTGCCAGCAGCCCCAGTGGGGGTTCGTTCTTT.

The chain carries TRBV27 and TRBJ2-5, with D unclear. CDR3 length: 14 amino acids. The germline V and J ends were trimmed by 7 bases and 2 bases, with 14 bases remaining between them. The germline gives CDR1 MNHEY, CDR2 SMNVEV (reference sequence). CDR3 amino acids: CASMVGRTQETQYF. As DNA, the CDR3 is TGTGCCAGCATGGTCGGACGTACACAAGAGACCCAGTACTTC.

A single count supports this clone. The chain couples TRBV4-1 to TRBJ1-6; 7 bases are a match to TRBD1. CDR3 size: 15 residues. From germline, CDR1 is MGHRA and CDR2 YSYEKL. The V gene end was trimmed by 3 bases and the J gene end by 7 bases; junction bases not matched to a gene: 6. This CDR3 is CASSHPGTVNSPLHF. The DNA of the CDR3 is TGCGCCAGCAGCCATCCCGGGACAGTCAATTCACCCCTCCACTTT.

The genes are TRBV7-9 and TRBJ1-5; no definite D call. Germline V lookup: CDR1 SEHNR, CDR2 FQNEAQ (reference sequence). The CDR3 spans 11 residues. V gave up 4 bases and J gave up 12 bases, with 10 bases separating them. The CDR3 coding sequence is TGTGCCAGCAGCTCTAATCATCTCCAGCATTTT. It translates to CASSSNHLQHF.

This clone appeared once. J is TRBJ1-1 and V is TRBV27; TRBD1 aligns across 7 bases. Trimming at V came to 1 base and at J to 7 bases, leaving 15 bases not matched to a gene. This CDR3 is built from 17 residues. Per the germline V gene, CDR1 is MNHEY and CDR2 is SMNVEV (reference sequence). The CDR3 here is CASSLFGLGDNRGEAFF. The CDR3 nucleotides are TGTGCCAGCAGTTTATTCGGTTTGGGGGACAACAGGGGTGAAGCTTTCTTT.

The V gene is TRBV4-1, the J gene TRBJ1-5, with D maybe TRBD1 (5 bases). Looked up from germline, CDR1 is MGHRA and CDR2 is YSYEKL. V lost 1 base to trimming and J lost 7 bases, with 11 bases between them. This CDR3 is built from 14 residues. CDR3 sequence: CASSQVGDGQPQHF. CDR3 DNA sequence: TGCGCCAGCAGCCAAGTGGGGGACGGACAGCCCCAGCATTTT.

This chain links TRBV30 with TRBJ1-1, with D unresolved. The germline V gene has CDR1 GTSNPN and CDR2 SVGIG (reference sequence). The V end was cut by 0 bases, the J end by 10 bases, with 9 bases between. This CDR3 has 11 residues. The CDR3 DNA sequence: TGTGCCTGGAGTGTCCCGACCGGAGCTTTCTTT. Its protein product is CAWSVPTGAFF.

This clone showed up just once. The gene calls are TRBV28 and TRBJ1-2, with 10 bases fitting TRBD1. CDR3 size: 14 residues. Per germline, CDR1 MDHEN and CDR2 SYDVKM. V was clipped by 4 bases and J by 3 bases; unmatched bases: 2. Written as DNA, the CDR3 is TGTGCCAGCAGTTCGGGACAGGGGTACTATGGCTACACCTTC. This codes for CASSSGQGYYGYTF.

This chain joins TRBV28 and TRBJ2-3, with a weak D call TRBD2 (5 bases). The CDR3 runs to 15 residues. V was pared by 2 bases and J by 4 bases, with 13 bases between. Germline CDR1 MDHEN, CDR2 SYDVKM. CDR3 coding DNA: TGTGCCAGCAGTTTAGGGGTTTCGGGGTCAGATACGCAGTATTTT. Protein product: CASSLGVSGSDTQYF. Full variable domain (missing parts from reference TRBV28 and TRBJ2-3): DVKVTQSSRYLVKRTGEKVFLECVQDMDHENMFWYRQDPGLGLRLIYFSYDVKMKEKGDIPEGYSVSREKKERFSLILESASTNQTSMYLCASSLGVSGSDTQYFGPGTRLTVL.

The gene calls are TRBV30 and TRBJ1-2, with TRBD1 identical over 7 bases. Germline assignment: CDR1 GTSNPN and CDR2 SVGIG (reference sequence). This CDR3 is 15 amino acids long. V shed 0 bases, J shed 5 bases, and the junction held 9 bases outside the gene matches. The CDR3 region is CAWSVGTAIGYGYTF. The DNA of the CDR3 is TGTGCCTGGAGTGTTGGGACAGCGATAGGATATGGCTACACCTTC.

On this clone: Sequence at one end of the junction differs from germline and may be a read error. The chain employs TRBV10-3 and TRBJ2-6; D is ambiguous. The CDR3 is made up of 14 amino acids. Germline values: CDR1 ENHRY, CDR2 SYGVKD. In DNA, the CDR3 is TGTGCCAGCAGTCTCCTCTCTGGGGCCAACGTCCTGACTTTC. Amino acid sequence: CASSLLSGANVLTF.

The V call is TRBV19, the J call TRBJ2-5, with 14 bases that match TRBD2. Per germline, CDR1 LNHDA and CDR2 SQIVND (reference sequence). V gave up 4 bases and J gave up 5 bases; unmatched junction bases: 3. CDR3 length: 15 amino acids. In DNA form, the CDR3 reads TGTGCCAGTAGTACGGGACTAGCGGGAGTGGAGACCCAGTACTTC. It encodes CASSTGLAGVETQYF.

This clone was found once. The V call is TRBV28, the J call TRBJ2-7; no firm D call. Deletions cut 6 bases from V and 2 bases from J, with 8 bases between. Germline-derived CDR1 and CDR2 are MDHEN and SYDVKM. CDR3 length: 12 residues. The CDR3 loop reads CASRLPPYEQYF. CDR3 nucleotides: TGTGCCAGCAGACTCCCGCCCTACGAGCAGTACTTC.

This chain connects TRBV30 to TRBJ1-1; 9 nucleotides agree with TRBD1. CDR3 length: 14 amino acids. Trimming took 4 bases from V and 2 from J; bases not matched to a gene: 5. Looked up from germline, CDR1 is GTSNPN and CDR2 is SVGIG (reference sequence). CDR3 region: CAWNPGQGNTEAFF. In DNA, the CDR3 is TGTGCCTGGAACCCGGGACAGGGCAACACTGAAGCTTTCTTT.

Here the CDR3 reads CASSQVRGSEAFF. The CDR3 region has the DNA TGTGCCAGCAGCCAAGTCCGGGGATCTGAAGCTTTCTTT. This chain links TRBV4-2 with TRBJ1-1, with D uncertain. CDR3 length: 13 residues. CDR1 is LGHNA and CDR2 is YNFKEQ in the germline V gene. V shed 1 base and J shed 6 bases, with 9 bases lying between them.

The V gene is TRBV9, the J gene TRBJ2-1, with 10 positions matching TRBD2. Trimming at V came to 4 bases and at J to 8 bases, leaving 12 bases not matched to a gene. CDR1 and CDR2 from the germline V gene are SGDLS and YYNGEE. This CDR3 contains 16 residues. CDR3 in DNA: TGTGCCAGCAGCCCGGAGTCGAGCGGGGGGGCCGATGAGCAGTTCTTC. Protein product: CASSPESSGGADEQFF.

The rearrangement uses TRBV5-1 and TRBJ2-7; D call uncertain. Per germline, CDR1 SGHRS and CDR2 YFSETQ. With 4 bases removed from V and 7 bases from J, the gap between germline ends came to 15 bases. The CDR3 consists of 13 residues. CDR3: CASSPDSTEEQYF. Here the CDR3 DNA reads TGCGCCAGCAGCCCCGATTCCACGGAGGAGCAGTACTTC.

The V gene is TRBV7-2, the J gene TRBJ2-7; TRBD1 matches at 8 bases. CDR1 and CDR2 (germline): SGHTA, FQGNSA. This CDR3 is 14 amino acids long. J gave up 5 bases and V 1 base, and 4 bases lay outside the gene matches. CDR3 sequence: CASSLGAGGDEQYF. The CDR3, as DNA: TGTGCCAGCAGCTTAGGCGCAGGGGGCGACGAGCAGTACTTC.

The chain has TRBV29-1 and TRBJ2-1, with 8 bases matching TRBD1. The V and J ends lost 3 bases and 6 bases, in that order; junction bases with no gene match: 4. CDR1 SQVTM and CDR2 ANQGSEA come from the germline V gene. This CDR3 spans 13 amino acids. The CDR3 protein is CSVDLDRVNEQFF. In DNA form, the CDR3 reads TGCAGCGTTGATTTGGACAGGGTCAATGAGCAGTTCTTC.

Comment on this clone: This CDR3 is also generated by other DNA sequences in the sample. V usage is TRBV4-3 and J usage is TRBJ2-7; TRBD1 or TRBD2 may be the D gene (5 bases each). Trimming left V 0 bases short and J 2 bases short, with 8 bases between. The germline V gene has CDR1 LGHNA and CDR2 YSLEER. The CDR3 consists of 14 residues. CDR3 protein: CASSQDRGAYEQYF. DNA for the CDR3: TGCGCCAGCAGCCAAGATAGGGGAGCCTACGAGCAGTACTTC.

The chain combines TRBV6-5 with TRBJ2-7; D is unclear. The germline V gene has CDR1 MNHEY and CDR2 SVGAGI. V was trimmed by 4 bases and J by 3 bases, leaving 13 bases between them. This CDR3 region has 14 residues. The CDR3 loop is CASSFTLRDYEQYF. CDR3 bases: TGTGCCAGCAGTTTTACCCTAAGGGACTACGAGCAGTACTTC.

This clone was seen more than once but under ten times. The chain recombines TRBV5-1 with TRBJ1-5; the D is unclear. The CDR3 is made up of 13 amino acids. Per germline, CDR1 SGHRS and CDR2 YFSETQ. V was clipped by 5 bases and J by 5 bases, with 11 bases between them. The CDR3 bases are TGCGCCAGCAGATGGCTGGGCGATCAGCCCCAGCATTTT. It encodes CASRWLGDQPQHF.

The V gene is TRBV5-1, the J gene TRBJ2-7; TRBD1 might be the D (5 bases). V gave up 0 bases and J gave up 2 bases, with 9 bases separating them. Per germline, CDR1 SGHRS and CDR2 YFSETQ. This CDR3 is built from 14 residues. In nucleotides, the CDR3 is TGCGCCAGCAGCTTGGAGGACAAAACCTACGAGCAGTACTTC. This encodes CASSLEDKTYEQYF.

The V call is TRBV30, the J call TRBJ2-1, with TRBD2 matching 10 bases. Germline V gene lookup returns CDR1 GTSNPN and CDR2 SVGIG (reference sequence). The CDR3 contains 14 residues. V lost 4 bases, J lost 6 bases, and 6 bases stayed unmatched. CDR3 residues: CAWMSGGALNEQFF. CDR3 nucleotide sequence: TGTGCCTGGATGAGCGGGGGGGCTCTCAATGAGCAGTTCTTC.